This T cell receptor (delta chain) appears in the sequencing data of a study of Vδ1+ human thymocytes. Germline CDR1 GEAIGNYY, CDR2 EKD. The length of the CDR3 is 15 residues. The V gene end was trimmed by 5 bases and the J gene end by 0 bases; junction bases not matched to a gene: 6. Findings and limits, study-wide: Thymic TRG and TRD repertoires appeared highly polyclonal, with Gaussian CDR3 length distributions.

This clone is labeled medium-sized (0.01 to 0.1%). Its antigen remains unidentified. Thymocytes were sorted as CD3+ TCRVdelta1+ TCRVdelta2- after alphabeta T cell depletion. The template was reverse-transcribed extracted RNA. Multiplex PCR used pooled V-gene forward primers and a constant-region reverse primer to amplify CDR3s. TCRdb re-called clones from the multiplex PCR reads via CATT. Of 50,000 to 60,000 delta-chain clones detected, about 16% appear once; the ten largest clones hold around 0.37%. The chain couples TRDV2 to TRDJ1; 9 nucleotides agree with TRDD3. The sequence was collected from a girl less than two years old who had congenital heart surgery. Sample: Vdelta1+ gamma-delta thymocytes from the thymus. Subset of the sample: FACS-sorted CD3+ TCRalphabeta- TCRVdelta1+ TCRVdelta2- thymocytes. CDR3 nucleotides: TGTGCCTGTGGCGACTGGGGGACTCACACCGATAAACTCATCTTT. Protein: CACGDWGTHTDKLIF.